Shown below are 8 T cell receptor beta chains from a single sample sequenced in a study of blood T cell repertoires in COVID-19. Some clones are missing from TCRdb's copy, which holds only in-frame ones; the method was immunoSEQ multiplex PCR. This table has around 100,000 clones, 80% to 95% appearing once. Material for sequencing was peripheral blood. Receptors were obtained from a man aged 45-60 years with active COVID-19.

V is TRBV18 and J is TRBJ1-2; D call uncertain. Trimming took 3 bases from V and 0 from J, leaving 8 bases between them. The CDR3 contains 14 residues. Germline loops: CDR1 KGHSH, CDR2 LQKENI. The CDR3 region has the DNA TGTGCCAGCTCACCGGGCGGGTCTAACTATGGCTACACCTTC. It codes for CASSPGGSNYGYTF.

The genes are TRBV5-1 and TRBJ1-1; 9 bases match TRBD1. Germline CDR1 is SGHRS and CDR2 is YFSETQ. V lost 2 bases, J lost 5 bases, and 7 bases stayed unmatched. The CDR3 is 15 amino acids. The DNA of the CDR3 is TGCGCCAGCAGCTTTCAAGGACAGGGGCGGACTGAAGCTTTCTTT. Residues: CASSFQGQGRTEAFF.

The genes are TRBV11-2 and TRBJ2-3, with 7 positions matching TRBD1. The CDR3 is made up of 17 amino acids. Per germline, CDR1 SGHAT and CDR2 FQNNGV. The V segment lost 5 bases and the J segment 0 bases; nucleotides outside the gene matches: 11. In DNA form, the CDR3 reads TGTGCCAGCAGCCCCTATACCGGGACAGCTAGCACAGATACGCAGTATTTT. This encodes CASSPYTGTASTDTQYF.

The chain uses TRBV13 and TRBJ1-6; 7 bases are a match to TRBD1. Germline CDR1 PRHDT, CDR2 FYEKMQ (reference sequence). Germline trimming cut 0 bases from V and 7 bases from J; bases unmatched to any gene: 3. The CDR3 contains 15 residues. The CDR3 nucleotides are TGTGCCAGCAGCTTAGGGGGACAGATCAATTCACCCCTCCACTTT. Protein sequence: CASSLGGQINSPLHF. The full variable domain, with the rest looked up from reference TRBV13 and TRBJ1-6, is AAGVIQSPRHLIKEKRETATLKCYPIPRHDTVYWYQQGPGQDPQFLISFYEKMQSDKGSIPDRFSAQQFSDYHSELNMSSLELGDSALYFCASSLGGQINSPLHFGNGTRLTVT.

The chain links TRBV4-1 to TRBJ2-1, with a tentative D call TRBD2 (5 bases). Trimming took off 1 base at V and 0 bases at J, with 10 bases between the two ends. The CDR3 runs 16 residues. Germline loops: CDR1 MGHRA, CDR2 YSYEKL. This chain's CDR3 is CASSQVSGSSYNEQFF. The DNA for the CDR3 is TGCGCCAGCAGCCAAGTCAGCGGCAGCTCCTACAATGAGCAGTTCTTC.

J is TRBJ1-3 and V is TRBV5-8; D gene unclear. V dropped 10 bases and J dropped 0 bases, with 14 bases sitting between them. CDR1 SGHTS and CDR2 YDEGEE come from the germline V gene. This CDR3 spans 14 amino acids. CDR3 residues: CAEREYHSGNTIYF. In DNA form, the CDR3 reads TGTGCCGAAAGGGAGTATCACTCTGGAAACACCATATATTTT.

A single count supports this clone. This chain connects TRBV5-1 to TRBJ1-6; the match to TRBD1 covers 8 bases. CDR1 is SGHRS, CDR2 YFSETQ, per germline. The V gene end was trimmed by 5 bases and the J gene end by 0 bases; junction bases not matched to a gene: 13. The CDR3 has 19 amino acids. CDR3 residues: CASRTGVEFVNSYNSPLHF. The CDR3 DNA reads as TGCGCCAGCAGGACAGGGGTAGAGTTTGTAAACTCCTATAATTCACCCCTCCACTTT.

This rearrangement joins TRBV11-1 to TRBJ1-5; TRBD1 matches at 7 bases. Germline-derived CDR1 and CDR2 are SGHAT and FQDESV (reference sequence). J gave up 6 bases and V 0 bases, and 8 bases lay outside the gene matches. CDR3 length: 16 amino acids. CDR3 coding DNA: TGTGCCAGCAGCTTAGCGGTGACACAGGGGACTCAGCCCCAGCATTTT. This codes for CASSLAVTQGTQPQHF.